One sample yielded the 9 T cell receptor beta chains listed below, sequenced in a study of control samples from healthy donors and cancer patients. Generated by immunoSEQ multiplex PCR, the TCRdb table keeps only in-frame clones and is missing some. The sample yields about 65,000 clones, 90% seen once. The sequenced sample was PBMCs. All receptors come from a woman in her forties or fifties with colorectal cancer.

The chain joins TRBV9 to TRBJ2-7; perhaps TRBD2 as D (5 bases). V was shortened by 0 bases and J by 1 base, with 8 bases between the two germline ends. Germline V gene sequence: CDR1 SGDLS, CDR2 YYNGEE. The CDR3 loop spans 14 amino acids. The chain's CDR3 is CASSVARESYEQYF. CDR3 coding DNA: TGTGCCAGCAGCGTAGCTCGGGAATCCTACGAGCAGTACTTC.

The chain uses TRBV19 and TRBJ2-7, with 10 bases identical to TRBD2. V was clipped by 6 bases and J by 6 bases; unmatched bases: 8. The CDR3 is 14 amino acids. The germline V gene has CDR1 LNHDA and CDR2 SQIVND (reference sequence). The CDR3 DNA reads TGTGCCAGTAGCCCTAGCGGGGGTGGTAGCGAGCAGTACTTC. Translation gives CASSPSGGGSEQYF.

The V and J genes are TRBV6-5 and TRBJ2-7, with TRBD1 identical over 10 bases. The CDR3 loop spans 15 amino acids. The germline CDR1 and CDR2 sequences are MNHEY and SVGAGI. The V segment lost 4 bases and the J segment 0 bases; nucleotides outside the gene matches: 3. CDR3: CASSLRTGGSYEQYF. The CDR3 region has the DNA TGTGCCAGCAGTTTAAGGACAGGGGGCTCCTACGAGCAGTACTTC.

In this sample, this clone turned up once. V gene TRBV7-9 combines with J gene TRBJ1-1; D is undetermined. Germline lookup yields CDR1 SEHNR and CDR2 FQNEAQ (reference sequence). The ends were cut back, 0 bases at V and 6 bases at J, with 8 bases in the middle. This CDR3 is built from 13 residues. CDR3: CASSLAGGAEAFF. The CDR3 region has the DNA TGTGCCAGCAGCTTAGCGGGCGGGGCTGAAGCTTTCTTT. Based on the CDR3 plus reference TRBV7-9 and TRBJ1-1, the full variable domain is DTGVSQNPRHKITKRGQNVTFRCDPISEHNRLYWYRQTLGQGPEFLTYFQNEAQLEKSRLLSDRFSAERPKGSFSTLEIQRTEQGDSAMYLCASSLAGGAEAFFGQGTRLTVV.

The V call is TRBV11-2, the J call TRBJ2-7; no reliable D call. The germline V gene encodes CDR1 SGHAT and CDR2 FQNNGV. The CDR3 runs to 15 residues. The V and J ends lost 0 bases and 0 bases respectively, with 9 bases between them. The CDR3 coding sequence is TGTGCCAGCAGCTTAGACAGTTTGAGCTCCTACGAGCAGTACTTC. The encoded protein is CASSLDSLSSYEQYF. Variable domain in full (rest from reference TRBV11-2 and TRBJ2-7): EAGVAQSPRYKIIEKRQSVAFWCNPISGHATLYWYQQILGQGPKLLIQFQNNGVVDDSQLPKDRFSAERLKGVDSTLKIQPAKLEDSAVYLCASSLDSLSSYEQYFGPGTRLTVT.

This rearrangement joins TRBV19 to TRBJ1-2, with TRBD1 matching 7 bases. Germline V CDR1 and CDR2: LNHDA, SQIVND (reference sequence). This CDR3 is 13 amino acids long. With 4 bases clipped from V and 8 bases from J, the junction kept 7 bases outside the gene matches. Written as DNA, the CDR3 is TGTGCCAGTAGTAGAGACAGGGAGGAAGGCTACACCTTC. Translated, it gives CASSRDREEGYTF.

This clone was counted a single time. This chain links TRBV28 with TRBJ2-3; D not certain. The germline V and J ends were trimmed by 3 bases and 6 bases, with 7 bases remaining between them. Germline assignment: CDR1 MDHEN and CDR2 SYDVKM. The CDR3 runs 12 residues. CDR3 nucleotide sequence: TGTGCCAGCAGTTTGTTGAGTGATACGCAGTATTTT. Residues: CASSLLSDTQYF.

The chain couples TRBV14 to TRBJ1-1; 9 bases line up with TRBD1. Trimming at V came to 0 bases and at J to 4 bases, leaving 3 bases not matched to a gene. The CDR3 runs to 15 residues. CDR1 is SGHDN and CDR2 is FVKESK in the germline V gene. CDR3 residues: CASSQEDRGSTEAFF. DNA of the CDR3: TGTGCCAGCAGCCAAGAGGACAGGGGATCCACTGAAGCTTTCTTT.

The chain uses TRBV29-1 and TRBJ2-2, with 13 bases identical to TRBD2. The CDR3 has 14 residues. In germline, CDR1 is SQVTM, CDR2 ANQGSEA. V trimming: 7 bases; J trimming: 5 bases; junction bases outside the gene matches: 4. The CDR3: CSGRLAGGTGELFF. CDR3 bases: TGCAGCGGGAGACTAGCGGGGGGAACCGGGGAGCTGTTTTTT.